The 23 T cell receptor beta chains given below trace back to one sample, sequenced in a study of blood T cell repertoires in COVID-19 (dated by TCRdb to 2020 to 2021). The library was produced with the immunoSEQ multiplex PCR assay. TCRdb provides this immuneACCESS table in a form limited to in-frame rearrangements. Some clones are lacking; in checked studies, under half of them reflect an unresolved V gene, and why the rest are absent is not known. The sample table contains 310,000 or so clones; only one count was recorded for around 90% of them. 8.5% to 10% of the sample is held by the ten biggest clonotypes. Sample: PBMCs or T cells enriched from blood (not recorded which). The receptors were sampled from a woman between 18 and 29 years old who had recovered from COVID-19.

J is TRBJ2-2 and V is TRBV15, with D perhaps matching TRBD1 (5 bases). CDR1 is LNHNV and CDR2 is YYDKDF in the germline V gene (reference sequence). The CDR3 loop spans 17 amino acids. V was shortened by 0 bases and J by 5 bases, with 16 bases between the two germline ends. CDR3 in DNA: TGTGCCACCAGCAGAGATACCGGGCCCAGGGCGACCGGGGAGCTGTTTTTT. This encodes CATSRDTGPRATGELFF.

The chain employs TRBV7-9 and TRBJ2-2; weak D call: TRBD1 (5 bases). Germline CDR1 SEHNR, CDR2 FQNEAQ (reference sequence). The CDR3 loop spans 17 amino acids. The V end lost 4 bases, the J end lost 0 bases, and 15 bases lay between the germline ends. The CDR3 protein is CASSSQETLSNTGELFF. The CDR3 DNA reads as TGTGCCAGCAGCTCACAGGAGACACTATCGAACACCGGGGAGCTGTTTTTT.

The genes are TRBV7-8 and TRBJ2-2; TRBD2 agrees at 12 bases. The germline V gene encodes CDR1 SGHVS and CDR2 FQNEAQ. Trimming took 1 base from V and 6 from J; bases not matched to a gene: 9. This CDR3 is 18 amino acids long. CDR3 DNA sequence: TGTGCCAGCAGCTTAGAAGTTTCCCTAGCGGGAGGGCCCGGGGAGCTGTTTTTT. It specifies CASSLEVSLAGGPGELFF. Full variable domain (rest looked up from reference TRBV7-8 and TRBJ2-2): GAGVSQSPRYKVAKRGQDVALRCDPISGHVSLFWYQQALGQGPEFLTYFQNEAQLDKSGLPSDRFFAERPEGSVSTLKIQRTQQEDSAVYLCASSLEVSLAGGPGELFFGEGSRLTVL.

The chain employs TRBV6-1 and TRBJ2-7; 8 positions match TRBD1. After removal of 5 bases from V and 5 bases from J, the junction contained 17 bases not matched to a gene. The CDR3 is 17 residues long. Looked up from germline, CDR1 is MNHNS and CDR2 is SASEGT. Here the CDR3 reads CASSKVFGLGDRHEQYF. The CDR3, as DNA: TGTGCCAGCAGTAAAGTTTTTGGTCTCGGGGACAGGCACGAGCAGTACTTC.

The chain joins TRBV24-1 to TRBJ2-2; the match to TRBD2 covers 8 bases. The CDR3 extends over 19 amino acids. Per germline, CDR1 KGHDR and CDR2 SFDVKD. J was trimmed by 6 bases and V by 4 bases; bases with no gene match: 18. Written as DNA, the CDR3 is TGTGCCACCAGTGAGCACCCAAACCGAGCGGGGGAAGCTTCCGGGGAGCTGTTTTTT. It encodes CATSEHPNRAGEASGELFF.

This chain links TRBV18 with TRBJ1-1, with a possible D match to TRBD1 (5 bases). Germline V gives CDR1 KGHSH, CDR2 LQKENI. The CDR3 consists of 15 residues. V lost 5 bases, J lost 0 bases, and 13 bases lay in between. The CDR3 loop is CASSTGGLMNTEAFF. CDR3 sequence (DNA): TGTGCCAGCTCAACGGGGGGACTGATGAACACTGAAGCTTTCTTT. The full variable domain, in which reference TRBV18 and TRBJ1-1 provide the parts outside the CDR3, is NAGVMQNPRHLVRRRGQEARLRCSPMKGHSHVYWYRQLPEEGLKFMVYLQKENIIDESGMPKERFSAEFPKEGPSILRIQQVVRGDSAAYFCASSTGGLMNTEAFFGQGTRLTVV.

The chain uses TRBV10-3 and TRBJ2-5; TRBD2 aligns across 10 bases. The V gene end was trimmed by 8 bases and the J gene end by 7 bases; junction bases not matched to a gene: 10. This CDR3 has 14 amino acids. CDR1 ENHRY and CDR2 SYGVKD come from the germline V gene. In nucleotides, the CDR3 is TGTGCCATCTCTAGCGGGAGCCCCCGGGGGACCCAGTACTTC. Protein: CAISSGSPRGTQYF.

The CDR3 spells CASSLDRGVTDTQYF. The CDR3, as DNA: TGTGCCAGCAGCCTTGACAGGGGGGTTACAGATACGCAGTATTTT. V usage is TRBV7-2 and J usage is TRBJ2-3, with 9 bases aligning to TRBD1. In germline, CDR1 is SGHTA, CDR2 FQGNSA. CDR3 size: 15 residues. V dropped 5 bases and J dropped 3; count of bases not matched to a gene: 6.

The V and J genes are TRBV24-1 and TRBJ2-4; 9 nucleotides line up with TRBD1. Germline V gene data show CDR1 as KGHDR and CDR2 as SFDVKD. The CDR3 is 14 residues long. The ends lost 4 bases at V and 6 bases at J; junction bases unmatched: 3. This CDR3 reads CATSETGGANIQYF. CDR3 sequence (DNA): TGTGCCACCAGTGAAACAGGGGGCGCAAACATTCAGTACTTC.

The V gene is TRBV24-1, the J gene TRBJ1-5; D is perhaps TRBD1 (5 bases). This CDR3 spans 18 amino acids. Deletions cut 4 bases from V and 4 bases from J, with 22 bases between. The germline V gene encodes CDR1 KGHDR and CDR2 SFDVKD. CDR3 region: CATSDATKDGARNQPQHF. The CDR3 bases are TGTGCCACCAGTGACGCGACAAAGGATGGGGCCCGAAATCAGCCCCAGCATTTT.

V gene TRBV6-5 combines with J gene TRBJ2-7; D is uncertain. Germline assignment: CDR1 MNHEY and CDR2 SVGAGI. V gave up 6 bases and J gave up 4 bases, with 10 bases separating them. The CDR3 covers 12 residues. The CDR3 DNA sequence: TGTGCCAGCAGACAACAGATTTACGAGCAGTACTTC. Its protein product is CASRQQIYEQYF.

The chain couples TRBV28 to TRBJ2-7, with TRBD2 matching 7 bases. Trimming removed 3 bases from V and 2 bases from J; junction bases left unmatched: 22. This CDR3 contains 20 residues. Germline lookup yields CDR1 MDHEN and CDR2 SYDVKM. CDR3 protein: CASSFVRYGYRLSGTYEQYF. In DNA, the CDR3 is TGTGCCAGCAGTTTTGTCCGTTATGGGTATAGGTTAAGCGGGACCTACGAGCAGTACTTC.

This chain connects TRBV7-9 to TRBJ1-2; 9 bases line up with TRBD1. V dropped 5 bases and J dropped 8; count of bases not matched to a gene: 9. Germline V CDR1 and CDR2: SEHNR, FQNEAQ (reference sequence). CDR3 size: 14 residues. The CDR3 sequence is CASSRGTGTEGYTF. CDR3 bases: TGTGCCAGCAGCCGAGGGACAGGGACGGAGGGCTACACCTTC.

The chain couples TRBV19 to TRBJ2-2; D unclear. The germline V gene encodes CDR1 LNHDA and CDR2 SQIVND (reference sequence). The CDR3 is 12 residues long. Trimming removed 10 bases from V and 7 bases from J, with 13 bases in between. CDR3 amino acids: CANVSWYGELFF. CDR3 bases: TGTGCCAATGTCAGTTGGTACGGGGAGCTGTTTTTT.

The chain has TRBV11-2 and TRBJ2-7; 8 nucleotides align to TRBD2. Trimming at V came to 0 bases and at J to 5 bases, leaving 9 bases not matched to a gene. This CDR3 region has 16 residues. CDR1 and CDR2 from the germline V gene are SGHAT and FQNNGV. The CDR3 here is CASSLEEGAGAHEQYF. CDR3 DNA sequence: TGTGCCAGCAGCTTAGAAGAGGGAGCGGGAGCCCACGAGCAGTACTTC.

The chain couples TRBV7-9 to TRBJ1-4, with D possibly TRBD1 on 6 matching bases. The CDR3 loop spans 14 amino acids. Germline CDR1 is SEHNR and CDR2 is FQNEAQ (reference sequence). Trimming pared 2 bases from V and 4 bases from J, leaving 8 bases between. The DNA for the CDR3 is TGTGCCAGCAGCTTAACAGGGAGTAATGAAAAACTGTTTTTT. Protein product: CASSLTGSNEKLFF.

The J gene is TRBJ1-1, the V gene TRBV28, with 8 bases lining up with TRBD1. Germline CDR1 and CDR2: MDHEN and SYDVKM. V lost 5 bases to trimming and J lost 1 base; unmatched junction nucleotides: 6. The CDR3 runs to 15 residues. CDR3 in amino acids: CASSPAGGANTEAFF. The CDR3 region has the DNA TGTGCCAGCAGTCCCGCAGGGGGCGCGAACACTGAAGCTTTCTTT.

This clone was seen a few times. The CDR3 region is CASSSLSGTGHQPQHF. The CDR3 coding sequence is TGTGCCAGCAGCTCCCTTTCCGGGACAGGGCACCAGCCCCAGCATTTT. V usage is TRBV7-6 and J usage is TRBJ1-5; 9 positions agree with TRBD1. Losses at the gene ends were 4 bases for V and 7 bases for J; bases not matched to a gene: 11. Germline lookup yields CDR1 SGHVS and CDR2 FNYEAQ. CDR3 length equals 16 residues.

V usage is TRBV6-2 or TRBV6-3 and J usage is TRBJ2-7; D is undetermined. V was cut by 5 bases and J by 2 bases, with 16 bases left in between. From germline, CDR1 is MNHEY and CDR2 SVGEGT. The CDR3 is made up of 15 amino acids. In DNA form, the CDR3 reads TGTGCCAGCAGTAAAACAGCTTCATACCCCTACGAGCAGTACTTC. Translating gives CASSKTASYPYEQYF.

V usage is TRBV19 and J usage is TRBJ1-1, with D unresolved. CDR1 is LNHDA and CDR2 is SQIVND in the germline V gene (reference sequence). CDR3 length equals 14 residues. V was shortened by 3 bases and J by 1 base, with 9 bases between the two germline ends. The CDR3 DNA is TGTGCCAGTAGTATCCGGCCAGGGAACACTGAAGCTTTCTTT. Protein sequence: CASSIRPGNTEAFF.

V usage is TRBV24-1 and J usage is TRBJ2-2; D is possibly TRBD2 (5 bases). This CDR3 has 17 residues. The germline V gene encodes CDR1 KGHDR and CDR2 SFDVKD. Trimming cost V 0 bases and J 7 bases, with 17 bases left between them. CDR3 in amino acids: CATSDLQSGVGGGELFF. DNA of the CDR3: TGTGCCACCAGTGATTTGCAATCCGGGGTCGGTGGCGGGGAGCTGTTTTTT.

The CDR3 reads CASRRLSEAEAFF. CDR3 coding DNA: TGCGCCAGCAGGCGGCTTTCGGAGGCTGAAGCTTTCTTT. The chain has TRBV5-1 and TRBJ1-1; D is ambiguous. V was shortened by 5 bases and J by 6 bases, with 14 bases between the two germline ends. The germline V gene encodes CDR1 SGHRS and CDR2 YFSETQ. The CDR3 runs 13 residues.

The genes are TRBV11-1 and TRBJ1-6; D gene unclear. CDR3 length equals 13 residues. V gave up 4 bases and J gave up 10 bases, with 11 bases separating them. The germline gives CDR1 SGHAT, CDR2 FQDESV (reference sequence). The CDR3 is CASSSITGSPLHF. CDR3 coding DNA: TGTGCCAGCAGCTCAATAACCGGGTCACCCCTCCACTTT.